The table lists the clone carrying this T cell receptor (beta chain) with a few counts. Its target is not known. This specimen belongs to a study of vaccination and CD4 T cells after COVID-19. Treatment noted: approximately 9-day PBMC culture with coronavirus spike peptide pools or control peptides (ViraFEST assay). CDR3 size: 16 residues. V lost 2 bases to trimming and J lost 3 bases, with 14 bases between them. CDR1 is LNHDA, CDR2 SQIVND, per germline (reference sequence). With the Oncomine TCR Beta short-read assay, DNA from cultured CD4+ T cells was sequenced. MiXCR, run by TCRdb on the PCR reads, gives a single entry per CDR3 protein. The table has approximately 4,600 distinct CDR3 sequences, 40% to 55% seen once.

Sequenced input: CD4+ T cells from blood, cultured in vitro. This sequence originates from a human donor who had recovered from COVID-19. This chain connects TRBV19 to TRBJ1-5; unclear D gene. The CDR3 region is CASSIIGLKPNQPQHF. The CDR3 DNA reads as TGTGCCAGTAGTATAATAGGGCTGAAGCCCAATCAGCCCCAGCATTTT.